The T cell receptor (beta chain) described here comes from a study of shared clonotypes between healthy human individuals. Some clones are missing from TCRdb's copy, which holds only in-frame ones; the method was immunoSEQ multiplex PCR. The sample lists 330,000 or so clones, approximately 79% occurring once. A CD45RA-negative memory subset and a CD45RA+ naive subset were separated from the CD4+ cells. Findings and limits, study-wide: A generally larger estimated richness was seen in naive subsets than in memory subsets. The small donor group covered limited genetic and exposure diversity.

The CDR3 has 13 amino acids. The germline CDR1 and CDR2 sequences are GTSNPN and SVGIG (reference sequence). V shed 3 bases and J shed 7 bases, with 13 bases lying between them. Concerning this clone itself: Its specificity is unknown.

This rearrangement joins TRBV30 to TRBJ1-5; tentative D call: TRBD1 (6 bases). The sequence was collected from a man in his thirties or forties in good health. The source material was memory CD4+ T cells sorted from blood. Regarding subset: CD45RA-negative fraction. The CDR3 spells CAWSLRGGQPQHF. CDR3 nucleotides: TGTGCCTGGAGCCTCAGGGGTGGGCAGCCCCAGCATTTT.